This record concerns one TCR beta chain sequence. The antigen is undetermined. Trimming left V 0 bases short and J 0 bases short, with 12 bases between. Germline CDR1 and CDR2: GTSNPN and SVGIG (reference sequence). CDR3 length: 15 amino acids. The sample is drawn from a study of cytomegalovirus exposure and HLA in healthy donors. Study findings and constraints: Sequencing had likely introduced a cluster of highly shared sequence variants as an artifact.

Primers for the PCR totalled 60 Vbeta and 13 Jbeta. Produced via immunoSEQ multiplex PCR; TCRdb's table is partial and in-frame only. The profile shows some 120,000 clones, roughly 63% of them singletons. This chain connects TRBV30 to TRBJ2-7, with unresolved D. The sample comprised PBMCs. This receptor was obtained from a young man in good health and CMV-seropositive. The CDR3 DNA reads TGTGCCTGGAGTGTACCCACCTCAGGCTCCTACGAGCAGTACTTC. Its translation is CAWSVPTSGSYEQYF.